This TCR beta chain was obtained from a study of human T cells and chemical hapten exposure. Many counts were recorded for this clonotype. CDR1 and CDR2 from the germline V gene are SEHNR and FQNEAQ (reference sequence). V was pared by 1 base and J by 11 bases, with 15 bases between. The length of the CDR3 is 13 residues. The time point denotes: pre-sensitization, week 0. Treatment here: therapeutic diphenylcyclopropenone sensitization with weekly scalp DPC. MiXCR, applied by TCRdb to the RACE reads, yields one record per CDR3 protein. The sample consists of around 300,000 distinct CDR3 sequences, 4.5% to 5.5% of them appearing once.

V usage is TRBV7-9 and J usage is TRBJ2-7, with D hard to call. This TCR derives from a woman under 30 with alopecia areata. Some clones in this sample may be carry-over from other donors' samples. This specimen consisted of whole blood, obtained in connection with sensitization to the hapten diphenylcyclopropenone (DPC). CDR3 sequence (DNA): TGTGCCAGCAGCTTAGTGGGCAGCTATAGAGAGTACTTC. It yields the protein CASSLVGSYREYF.